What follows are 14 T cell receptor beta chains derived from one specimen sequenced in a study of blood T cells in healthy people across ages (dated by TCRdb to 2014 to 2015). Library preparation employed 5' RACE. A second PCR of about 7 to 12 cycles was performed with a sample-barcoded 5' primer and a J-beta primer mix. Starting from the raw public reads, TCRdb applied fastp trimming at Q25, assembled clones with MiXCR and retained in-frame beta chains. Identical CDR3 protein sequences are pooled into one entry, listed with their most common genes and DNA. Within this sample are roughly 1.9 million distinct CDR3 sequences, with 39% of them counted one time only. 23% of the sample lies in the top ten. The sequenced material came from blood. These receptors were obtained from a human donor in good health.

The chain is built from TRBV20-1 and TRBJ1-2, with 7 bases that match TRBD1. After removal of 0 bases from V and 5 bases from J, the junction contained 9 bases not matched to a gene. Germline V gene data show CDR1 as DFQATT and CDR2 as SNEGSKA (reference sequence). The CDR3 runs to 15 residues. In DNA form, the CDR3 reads TGCAGTGCTAGAGATCCGGGACAGACTTTTTATGGCTACACCTTC. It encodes CSARDPGQTFYGYTF.

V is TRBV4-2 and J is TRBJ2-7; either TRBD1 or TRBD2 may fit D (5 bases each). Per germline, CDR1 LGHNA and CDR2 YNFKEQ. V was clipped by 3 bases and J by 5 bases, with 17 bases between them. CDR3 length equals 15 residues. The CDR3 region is CASSHAGAIRDEQYF. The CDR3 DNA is TGTGCCAGCAGCCATGCCGGGGCCATAAGGGACGAGCAGTACTTC.

The CDR3: CASSLRTGGETEAFF. CDR3 nucleotide sequence: TGTGCCAGCAGCTTACGGACAGGGGGCGAGACTGAAGCTTTCTTT. The rearrangement uses TRBV7-9 and TRBJ1-1, with TRBD1 matching over 11 bases. Germline assignment: CDR1 SEHNR and CDR2 FQNEAQ (reference sequence). The CDR3 sequence is 15 residues long. The V gene end was trimmed by 2 bases and the J gene end by 5 bases; junction bases not matched to a gene: 4.

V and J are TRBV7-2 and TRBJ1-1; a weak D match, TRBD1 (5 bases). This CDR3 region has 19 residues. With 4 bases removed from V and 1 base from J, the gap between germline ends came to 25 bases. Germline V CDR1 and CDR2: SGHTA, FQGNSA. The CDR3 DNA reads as TGTGCCAGCAGCTCGACAGTTTTCCGGGGGGAGGTGGGGAACACTGAAGCTTTCTTT. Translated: CASSSTVFRGEVGNTEAFF.

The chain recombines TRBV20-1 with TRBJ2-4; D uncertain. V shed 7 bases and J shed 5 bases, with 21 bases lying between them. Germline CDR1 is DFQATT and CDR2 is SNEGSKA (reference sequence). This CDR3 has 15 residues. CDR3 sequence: CSVDGSSSNQNIQYF. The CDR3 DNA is TGCAGTGTCGACGGGTCCTCCTCAAATCAAAACATTCAGTACTTC.

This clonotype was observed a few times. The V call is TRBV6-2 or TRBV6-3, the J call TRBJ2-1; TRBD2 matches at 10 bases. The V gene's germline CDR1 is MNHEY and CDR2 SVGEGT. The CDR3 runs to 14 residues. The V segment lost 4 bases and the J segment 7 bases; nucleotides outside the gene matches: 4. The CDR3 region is CASSWTSGFNEQFF. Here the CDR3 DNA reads TGTGCCAGCAGTTGGACTAGCGGATTTAATGAGCAGTTCTTC.

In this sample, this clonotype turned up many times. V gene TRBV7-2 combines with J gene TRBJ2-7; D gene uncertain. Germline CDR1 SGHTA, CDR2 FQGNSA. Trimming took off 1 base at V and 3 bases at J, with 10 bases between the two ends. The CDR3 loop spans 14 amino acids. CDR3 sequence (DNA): TGTGCCAGCAGCTTAGATGTCACTTACTACGAGCAGTACTTC. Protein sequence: CASSLDVTYYEQYF.

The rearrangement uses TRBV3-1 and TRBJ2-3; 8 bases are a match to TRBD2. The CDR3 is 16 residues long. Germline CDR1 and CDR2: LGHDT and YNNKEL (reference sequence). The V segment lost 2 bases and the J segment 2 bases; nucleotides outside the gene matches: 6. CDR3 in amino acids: CASSQSVLAVTDTQYF. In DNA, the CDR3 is TGTGCCAGCAGCCAATCGGTACTAGCGGTCACAGATACGCAGTATTTT.

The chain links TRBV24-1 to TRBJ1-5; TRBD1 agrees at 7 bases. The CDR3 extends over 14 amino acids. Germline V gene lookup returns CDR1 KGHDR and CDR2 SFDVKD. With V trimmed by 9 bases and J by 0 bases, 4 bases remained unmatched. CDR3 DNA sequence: TGTGCCACCGGACAGGTGAATAGCAATCAGCCCCAGCATTTT. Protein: CATGQVNSNQPQHF.

The CDR3 DNA sequence: TGTGCCAGCAGCCCCGACAGTACTACATCCTACAATGAGCAGTTCTTC. Translated: CASSPDSTTSYNEQFF. The chain couples TRBV7-3 to TRBJ2-1, with D possibly TRBD1 on 5 matching bases. Germline loops: CDR1 SGHTA, CDR2 FQGTGA. V was pared by 5 bases and J by 1 base, with 15 bases between. CDR3 length equals 16 residues.

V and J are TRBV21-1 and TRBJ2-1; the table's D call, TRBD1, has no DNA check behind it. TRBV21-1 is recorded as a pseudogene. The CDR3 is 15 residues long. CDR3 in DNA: TGTGCCAGCAGCTCGGACAGAACTTATTACAATGAGCAGTTCTTC. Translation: CASSSDRTYYNEQFF.

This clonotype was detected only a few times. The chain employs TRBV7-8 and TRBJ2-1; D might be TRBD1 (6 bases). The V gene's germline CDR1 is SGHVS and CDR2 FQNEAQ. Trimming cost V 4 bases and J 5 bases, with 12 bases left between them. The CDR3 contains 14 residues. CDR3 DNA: TGTGCCAGCAGCTACACGGACAGAGACAATGAGCAGTTCTTC. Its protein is CASSYTDRDNEQFF.

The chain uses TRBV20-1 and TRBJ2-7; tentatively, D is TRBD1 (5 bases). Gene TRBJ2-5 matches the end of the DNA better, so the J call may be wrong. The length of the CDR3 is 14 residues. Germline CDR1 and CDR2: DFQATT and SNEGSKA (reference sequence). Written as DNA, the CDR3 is TGCAGTGCCCCACACGTACAGGCTAGTGGGACCCAGTACTTC. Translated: CSAPHVQASGTQYF.

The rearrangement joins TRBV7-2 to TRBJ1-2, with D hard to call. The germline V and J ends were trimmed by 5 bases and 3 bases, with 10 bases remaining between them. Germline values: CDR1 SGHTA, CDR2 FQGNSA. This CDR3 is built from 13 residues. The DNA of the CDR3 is TGTGCCAGCAGCAGCCTGCTGGACTATGGCTACACCTTC. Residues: CASSSLLDYGYTF. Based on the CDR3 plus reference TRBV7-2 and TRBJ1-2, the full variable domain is GAGVSQSPSNKVTEKGKDVELRCDPISGHTALYWYRQSLGQGLEFLIYFQGNSAPDKSGLPSDRFSAERTGGSVSTLTIQRTQQEDSAVYLCASSSLLDYGYTFGSGTRLTVV.